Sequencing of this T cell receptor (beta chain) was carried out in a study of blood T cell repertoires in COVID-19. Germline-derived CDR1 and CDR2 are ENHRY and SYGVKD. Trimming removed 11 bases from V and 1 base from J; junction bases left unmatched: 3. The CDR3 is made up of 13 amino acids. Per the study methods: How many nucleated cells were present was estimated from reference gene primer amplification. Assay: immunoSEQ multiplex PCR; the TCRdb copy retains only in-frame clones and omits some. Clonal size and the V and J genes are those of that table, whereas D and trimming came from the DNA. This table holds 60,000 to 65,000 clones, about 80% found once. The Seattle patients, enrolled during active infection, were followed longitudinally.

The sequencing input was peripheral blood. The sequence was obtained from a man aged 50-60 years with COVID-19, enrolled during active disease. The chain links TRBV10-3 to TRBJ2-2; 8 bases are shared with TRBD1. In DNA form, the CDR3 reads TGTGCCTCCGGGACAGGGAACACCGGGGAGCTGTTTTTT. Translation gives CASGTGNTGELFF.